These T cell receptor beta chains were read from a single sample in a study of Ad26.COV2.S vaccination and SARS-CoV-2 variants. Sequencing used immunoSEQ multiplex PCR; TCRdb keeps in-frame clones, though not all of them. Seen here are about 320,000 clones, about 82% observed once, and the top ten hold around 2%. The sample in question was peripheral blood, obtained in a trial of Ad26.COV2.S vaccine versus placebo. These receptors were obtained from a person between 18 and 60 years old who received the Ad26.COV2.S COVID-19 vaccine or a placebo. CDR3s include the opening cysteine and the closing phenylalanine or tryptophan. The D gene is left open where the match is weak. Not all rows give a size; the values are once, few, many and, for expanded clones, a class.

>.|TRBV18|TRBD1|TRBJ1-5
CASSPSTGAREPQHF
TGTGCCAGCTCACCATCGACAGGGGCCAGGGAGCCCCAGCATTTT
>.|TRBV3-1/TRBV3-2|.|TRBJ2-2
CASSPPPGVRAHTGELFF
TGTGCCAGCAGCCCCCCCCCTGGGGTCCGGGCTCACACCGGGGAGCTGTTTTTT
>.|TRBV19|.|TRBJ1-1
CASSISSVNTEAFF
TGTGCCAGTAGTATTAGTTCCGTGAACACTGAAGCTTTCTTT
>few|TRBV2|TRBD1|TRBJ1-5
CASSAGQGYQPQHF
TGTGCCAGCAGTGCGGGACAGGGCTATCAGCCCCAGCATTTT
>once|TRBV7-2|.|TRBJ2-7
CASSLLGDGEQYF
TGTGCCAGCAGCCTATTAGGGGATGGAGAGCAGTACTTC
>.|TRBV7-2|TRBD1|TRBJ2-5
CASSLRQGPQYF
TGTGCCAGCAGCTTAAGACAGGGGCCCCAGTACTTC
>.|TRBV5-1|TRBD2|TRBJ2-1
CASSRVAGPNEQFF
TGCGCCAGCAGTAGGGTAGCGGGCCCCAATGAGCAGTTCTTC
>.|TRBV19|.|TRBJ1-6
CASTEGLNKGSPLHF
TGTGCCAGTACCGAAGGGTTAAATAAAGGTTCACCCCTCCACTTT
>.|TRBV7-9|TRBD1|TRBJ2-7
CASSLRQGAWVPSEQYF
TGTGCCAGCAGCCTCCGACAGGGGGCGTGGGTACCTAGCGAGCAGTACTTC
>.|TRBV12-3/TRBV12-4|.|TRBJ1-4
CASSSTAKLFF
TGTGCCAGCAGTTCTACAGCAAAACTGTTTTTT
>.|TRBV30|.|TRBJ1-5
CAWGGNNQPQHF
TGTGCCTGGGGGGGTAACAATCAGCCCCAGCATTTT
>.|TRBV2|TRBD1|TRBJ1-1
CASSSLDRGWANTEAFF
TGTGCCAGCAGTTCACTCGACAGGGGGTGGGCGAACACTGAAGCTTTCTTT
>.|TRBV29-1|.|TRBJ1-1
CSVVSIGEAFF
TGCAGCGTTGTCAGTATTGGTGAAGCTTTCTTT
>.|TRBV4-2|TRBD1|TRBJ1-6
CASSQATGRLIDSPLHF
TGTGCCAGCAGCCAAGCGACAGGGAGGTTGATAGATTCACCCCTCCACTTT
>.|TRBV7-2|.|TRBJ1-4
CASSLGGVREKLFF
TGTGCCAGCAGCTTAGGGGGAGTTAGGGAAAAACTGTTTTTT
>.|TRBV30|.|TRBJ2-3
CAWRIGGRGDTQYF
TGTGCCTGGAGAATTGGGGGAAGAGGAGATACGCAGTATTTT
>.|TRBV5-4|.|TRBJ1-6
CASSLAGPLGGNSPLHF
TGTGCCAGCAGCTTGGCAGGCCCGTTGGGTGGTAATTCACCCCTCCACTTT
>.|TRBV18|.|TRBJ2-5
CASSPWEETQYF
TGTGCCAGCTCACCATGGGAAGAGACCCAGTACTTC
>.|TRBV24-1|TRBD1|TRBJ2-3
CATSDSGQGGDTQYF
TGTGCCACCAGTGACTCGGGACAGGGTGGAGATACGCAGTATTTT
>.|TRBV7-9|.|TRBJ2-3
CASSLGGQGDTQYF
TGTGCCAGCAGCTTGGGGGGCCAGGGGGATACGCAGTATTTT
>.|TRBV11-2|TRBD1|TRBJ1-3
CASSFPGQGVYTIYF
TGTGCCAGCAGCTTCCCGGGACAGGGGGTATACACCATATATTTT
>.|TRBV7-9|TRBD1|TRBJ1-2
CASSLGSEGARGYTF
TGTGCCAGCAGCTTAGGATCGGAGGGGGCGCGGGGCTACACCTTC
>few|TRBV6-1|TRBD1|TRBJ1-6
CASSEAGRTGSSPLHF
TGTGCCAGCAGTGAAGCGGGTCGGACAGGGTCTTCACCCCTCCACTTT
>once|TRBV18|.|TRBJ2-5
CASSPRPRGQETQYF
TGTGCCAGCTCACCAAGGCCTCGCGGACAAGAGACCCAGTACTTC
>.|TRBV5-4|TRBD2|TRBJ2-7
CASSLVSSGAYEQYF
TGTGCCAGCAGCTTGGTATCCAGCGGGGCCTACGAGCAGTACTTC
>.|TRBV3-1/TRBV3-2|.|TRBJ1-6
CASSQVSRGDSPLHF
TGTGCCAGCAGCCAAGTATCCAGGGGAGATTCACCCCTCCACTTT
>.|TRBV9|.|TRBJ2-2
CASNNGENTGELFF
TGTGCCAGCAACAACGGTGAAAACACCGGGGAGCTGTTTTTT
>.|TRBV5-1|TRBD2|TRBJ2-7
CASSTGLAGLGVDEQYF
TGCGCCAGCAGCACGGGACTAGCGGGCCTCGGGGTGGACGAGCAGTACTTC
>.|TRBV6-5|TRBD2|TRBJ2-7
CASSNAGGLTYEQYF
TGTGCCAGCAGTAACGCGGGGGGGCTTACCTACGAGCAGTACTTC
>once|TRBV5-5|TRBD1|TRBJ2-5
CASSSTGPETQYF
TGTGCCAGCAGCTCGACAGGGCCAGAGACCCAGTACTTC
>.|TRBV4-1|.|TRBJ1-2
CASSQDLDSYGYTF
TGCGCCAGCAGCCAAGATCTCGACAGCTATGGCTACACCTTC
>.|TRBV5-8|.|TRBJ2-2
CASRLPYGQFTNTGELFF
TGTGCCAGCAGGCTCCCCTACGGACAGTTTACGAACACCGGGGAGCTGTTTTTT
>.|TRBV11-2|TRBD1|TRBJ1-2
CASSFAGGGGYTF
TGTGCCAGCAGCTTTGCAGGGGGCGGCGGCTACACCTTC
>.|TRBV6-5|.|TRBJ1-3
CASKRIEVLGNTIYF
TGTGCCAGCAAACGGATCGAGGTGTTGGGAAACACCATATATTTT
>.|TRBV11-2|.|TRBJ1-2
CASSLFVDRNYGYTF
TGTGCCAGCAGCTTATTTGTAGACCGCAACTATGGCTACACCTTC
>.|TRBV29-1|.|TRBJ1-1
CSGGTHTEAFF
TGCAGCGGTGGGACCCACACTGAAGCTTTCTTT
>.|TRBV30|.|TRBJ2-2
CAWRGLVDTGELFF
TGTGCCTGGAGGGGGTTAGTCGACACCGGGGAGCTGTTTTTT
>.|TRBV4-3|.|TRBJ1-1
CASSQDLVRTEAFF
TGCGCCAGCAGCCAAGATTTAGTAAGGACTGAAGCTTTCTTT
>.|TRBV3-1/TRBV3-2|.|TRBJ1-4
CASSQQGSNEKLFF
TGTGCCAGCAGCCAACAGGGCTCTAATGAAAAACTGTTTTTT
>.|TRBV9|TRBD1|TRBJ1-1
CASSVEGGFPNTEAFF
TGTGCCAGCAGCGTCGAAGGGGGCTTCCCGAACACTGAAGCTTTCTTT
>once|TRBV3-1/TRBV3-2|TRBD1|TRBJ1-1
CASSQVGTVNTEAFF
TGTGCCAGCAGCCAAGTCGGGACAGTGAACACTGAAGCTTTCTTT
>.|TRBV7-9|.|TRBJ1-2
CASSLAGGDGYTF
TGTGCCAGCAGCTTAGCTGGGGGCGATGGCTACACCTTC
>.|TRBV11-2|.|TRBJ1-2
CASSLIMTNYGYTF
TGTGCCAGCAGCCTGATCATGACTAACTATGGCTACACCTTC
>.|TRBV6-5|.|TRBJ2-1
CASTRDAKGEQFF
TGTGCCAGCACTAGGGATGCCAAGGGTGAGCAGTTCTTC
>.|TRBV25-1|.|TRBJ2-1
CASSDPAWGQGTYNEQFF
TGTGCCAGCAGTGACCCGGCCTGGGGGCAGGGAACTTACAATGAGCAGTTCTTC
>.|TRBV7-8|.|TRBJ1-1
CASSLASSMDAFF
TGTGCCAGCAGCTTAGCGAGTTCAATGGACGCTTTCTTT
>.|TRBV11-3|.|TRBJ2-5
CASSLVGEETQYF
TGTGCCAGCAGCTTAGTCGGAGAAGAGACCCAGTACTTC
>.|TRBV7-9|.|TRBJ2-1
CASSLALTPTNEQFF
TGTGCCAGCAGCTTAGCCTTAACCCCCACAAATGAGCAGTTCTTC
>.|TRBV15|TRBD1|TRBJ2-5
CATSETGDQETQYF
TGTGCCACCAGCGAAACAGGGGATCAAGAGACCCAGTACTTC
>.|TRBV5-1|TRBD1|TRBJ2-1
CASSFGQGAIRNEQFF
TGCGCCAGCAGCTTCGGACAGGGGGCTATCAGGAATGAGCAGTTCTTC
>few|TRBV5-4|.|TRBJ2-5
CASSPDSLRETQYF
TGTGCCAGCAGCCCTGACTCCCTTCGGGAGACCCAGTACTTC
>many|TRBV4-3|.|TRBJ1-4
CASSPWMEGSANEKLFF
TGCGCCAGCAGCCCCTGGATGGAGGGCAGCGCTAATGAAAAACTGTTTTTT
>.|TRBV9|TRBD2|TRBJ2-1
CASSVAALGGLAGPLQQFF
TGTGCCAGCAGCGTAGCCGCCCTTGGGGGACTAGCGGGGCCACTGCAGCAGTTCTTC
>.|TRBV3-1/TRBV3-2|.|TRBJ1-5
CASSPTGSNQPQHF
TGTGCCAGCAGCCCGACAGGTAGCAATCAGCCCCAGCATTTT
>.|TRBV18|TRBD2|TRBJ2-7
CASSPFPGLAGVEQYF
TGTGCCAGCTCACCGTTTCCGGGACTAGCGGGGGTAGAGCAGTACTTC
>.|TRBV18|TRBD1|TRBJ1-3
CASSPQTGRTNTIYF
TGTGCCAGCTCACCACAGACAGGGAGGACAAACACCATATATTTT
>once|TRBV27|TRBD1|TRBJ2-1
CASSLGQGYYNEQFF
TGTGCCAGCAGTCTTGGACAGGGGTACTACAATGAGCAGTTCTTC